The source of this T cell receptor (beta chain) is a study of T cell changes during pregnancy in multiple sclerosis. V dropped 8 bases and J dropped 8; count of bases not matched to a gene: 7. The CDR3 has 14 residues. Germline-derived CDR1 and CDR2 are MNHEY and SMNVEV (reference sequence). Assay used: immunoSEQ multiplex PCR; TCRdb lists only in-frame clones, some missing. The table lists more than 95,000 clones, approximately 93% of them singletons. The sequence was obtained from a female donor with multiple sclerosis, enrolled in a pregnancy study. The rearrangement links TRBV27 to TRBJ2-1, with TRBD2 matching 12 bases. Sequencing was performed on peripheral blood, taken after pregnancy. The CDR3 is CASGRTSGIHEQFF. CDR3 DNA: TGTGCCAGCGGCCGGACTAGCGGGATTCATGAGCAGTTCTTC.